These T cell receptor beta chains were read from a single sample in a study of PD-1 blockade in classical Hodgkin lymphoma. Produced via immunoSEQ multiplex PCR; TCRdb's table is partial and in-frame only. In the table there are some 100,000 clones, around 88% of which are singletons. The sequences come from peripheral blood mononuclear cells (PBMCs), collected before the second cycle of nivolumab. The receptors derive from a human donor with classical Hodgkin lymphoma. The CDR3 runs from the conserved cysteine through the conserved F or W. Size tells how often a clone was seen (once, few, many) or the class of an expanded clone, and some rows leave it out.

-	TRBV9	TRBJ2-1	CASSVEGGGPPLSSYNEQFF
few	TRBV19	TRBJ2-1	CASSIRNGWWGQGGNEQFF
medium-sized	TRBV15	TRBJ1-6	CATSGGATNSPLHF
-	TRBV30	TRBJ1-2	CAWSPDRGLWGYTF
-	TRBV27	TRBJ2-7	CASSLSTGAVVGYEQYF
-	TRBV27	TRBJ2-7	CASSWTSGSTYEQYF
once	TRBV7-2	TRBJ1-2	CASSLEAGRSYTF
-	TRBV19	TRBJ2-2	CASSSRYQGTGELFF
-	TRBV6-5	TRBJ1-6	CASSSGRANSPLHF
-	TRBV6-5	TRBJ1-1	CASSYPGGPPEAFF
-	TRBV11-3	TRBJ1-3	CARVMISGNTIYF
-	TRBV19	TRBJ1-4	CASRPDSWAWGDEKLFF
few	TRBV30	TRBJ1-6	CAWKTDNSPLHF
-	TRBV7-9	TRBJ2-3	CASSLDGRYTDTQYF
-	TRBV15	TRBJ1-5	CATSRDVVGGVLYQPQHF
-	TRBV7-9	TRBJ1-4	CATLRQGGEKLFF
-	TRBV25-1	TRBJ2-7	CASSFTPYEQYF
-	TRBV7-3	TRBJ2-7	CASSRSGGSSYEQYF
-	TRBV6-6	TRBJ2-2	CASSYSRQNTGELFF
once	TRBV19	TRBJ2-2	CATKPARGLNTGELFF
-	TRBV30	TRBJ1-5	CAWSIRTGYYSNQPQHF
-	TRBV5-1	TRBJ1-2	CASSSGTGFQSYGYTF
-	TRBV2	TRBJ1-4	CASVEGQNNEKLFF
-	TRBV6-6	TRBJ2-7	CASSSGQGNYEQYF
-	TRBV30	TRBJ2-5	CAWTQGQPQETQYF
-	TRBV19	TRBJ1-4	CASSRPDGGKGEKLFF
-	TRBV19	TRBJ2-1	CASSIDLDNEQFF
-	TRBV19	TRBJ2-3	CASSSGTPDTDTQYF
-	TRBV4-1	TRBJ1-1	CASSYGTDTEAFF
few	TRBV13	TRBJ2-5	CASSMTAGEETQYF
-	TRBV30	TRBJ2-7	CALDKGGPSYEQYF
-	TRBV7-3	TRBJ2-1	CASSLMQGGNEQFF
-	TRBV19	TRBJ1-5	CASSLHGPGNQPQHF
once	TRBV29-1	TRBJ2-7	CSVEDLTGGGYEQYF
-	TRBV6-5	TRBJ1-1	CASRRHANTEAFF
once	TRBV7-9	TRBJ1-1	CASSLEVWQYNTEAFF
-	TRBV27	TRBJ2-3	CASSREGGADTQYF
-	TRBV6-5	TRBJ1-4	CASSDGRANEKLFF
-	TRBV6-6	TRBJ2-7	CASSYMALSYEQYF
-	TRBV9	TRBJ2-3	CASSAGLASDTQYF
-	TRBV9	TRBJ2-1	CASSKIGGGVTNEQFF
-	TRBV7-3	TRBJ2-7	CASSPSGFSYEQYF
-	TRBV5-1	TRBJ1-2	CASSPDRAPRYTF
once	TRBV6-5	TRBJ1-2	CASQQGWGTYGYTF
once	TRBV9	TRBJ2-3	CASSVEWSGGGTDTQYF
-	TRBV5-1	TRBJ2-4	CASSFDRDTYIQYF
-	TRBV6-1	TRBJ1-2	CASSPRDNYGYTF
-	TRBV19	TRBJ2-4	CASSESKGPWGKNIQYF
-	TRBV30	TRBJ1-1	CAWSRIPRPAFF
-	TRBV6-4	TRBJ2-1	CASSDNVPGLAAKSSYNEQFF
-	TRBV4-2	TRBJ1-2	CASSQISGAANYGYTF
-	TRBV5-1	TRBJ2-5	CASSLLGSVLKETQYF
-	TRBV6-4	TRBJ1-4	CASSVRENEKLFF
-	TRBV6-5	TRBJ1-2	CATGRLEGYTF
-	TRBV7-3	TRBJ2-5	CASSLRRTSGGIQETQYF
-	TRBV7-2	TRBJ1-1	CASSLAQTNTEAFF
-	TRBV5-4	TRBJ2-7	CASRVRGEQYF
-	TRBV6-5	TRBJ2-7	CASSSWAVDYEQYF
-	TRBV9	TRBJ2-2	CASSAGYAAGELFF